This TCR beta chain was documented in a study of blood T cell repertoires in COVID-19. Participants were aged about 18 to 100 years, lived in around 25 US areas, and enrolled virtually. Each participant's cohort was designated according to participant-reported clinical history. In the authors' methods: Amplification from reference gene primers served as the basis for estimated nucleated cell counts. The assay was immunoSEQ multiplex PCR, and TCRdb's table has in-frame clones only and misses some. For V, J and clone size, that table is used; D and trimming come from the DNA. The sample lists 350,000 to 400,000 clones; 88% were seen once. CDR3 length equals 15 residues. Trimming removed 4 bases at V and 2 bases at J, with 16 bases between. Germline assignment: CDR1 SGHRS and CDR2 YFSETQ.

This chain connects TRBV5-1 to TRBJ2-7, with D tentatively TRBD1 (6 bases). The clonotype originates from a woman between 18 and 29 years old who had recovered from COVID-19. What was sequenced was PBMCs or T cells enriched from blood (not recorded which). CDR3 loop: CASSPTWGPTYEQYF. The CDR3 DNA reads TGCGCCAGCAGCCCCACTTGGGGGCCTACCTACGAGCAGTACTTC. Filled out from reference TRBV5-1 and TRBJ2-7, the complete variable domain reads KAGVTQTPRYLIKTRGQQVTLSCSPISGHRSVSWYQQTPGQGLQFLFEYFSETQRNKGNFPGRFSGRQFSNSRSEMNVSTLELGDSALYLCASSPTWGPTYEQYFGPGTRLTVT.